The clone carrying this T cell receptor beta chain was picked up many times. Its cognate antigen is unknown. The data originate from a study of T-cell reconstitution after alpha-beta-depleted transplantation in children. Overall study results and limits: Several hundred expanded graft clones reportedly gave rise to the alpha-beta T cells present about two months after transplant.

Germline values: CDR1 KGHSH, CDR2 LQKENI. V shed 3 bases and J shed 5 bases, with 8 bases lying between them. The CDR3 runs 13 residues. The authors prepared the TCRbeta library with unique molecular identifiers. Each CDR3 protein is one row after TCRdb ran MiXCR on the PCR reads. The table lists approximately 300,000 distinct CDR3 sequences, about 9.9% of them singletons, with around 20% in the top ten. The sample in question was peripheral blood, obtained 180 days after TCRalphabeta/CD19-depleted stem cell transplant. The chain joins TRBV18 to TRBJ2-1; D unresolved. This TCR was sampled from a male patient between 2 and 15 years old who had a stem cell transplant for chronic granulomatous disease, so the T cells may come from the graft donor. DNA of the CDR3: TGTGCCAGCTCACCTCGGCTAGACAATGAGCAGTTCTTC. Its translation: CASSPRLDNEQFF. Filled out from reference TRBV18 and TRBJ2-1, the complete variable domain reads NAGVMQNPRHLVRRRGQEARLRCSPMKGHSHVYWYRQLPEEGLKFMVYLQKENIIDESGMPKERFSAEFPKEGPSILRIQQVVRGDSAAYFCASSPRLDNEQFFGPGTRLTVL.